The rows below give T cell receptor beta chains drawn from one sample of a study of cytomegalovirus exposure and HLA in healthy donors. TCRdb keeps only in-frame clones here, not all; method: immunoSEQ multiplex PCR. The table includes about 160,000 clones, 75% to 80% detected once. Sequenced: PBMCs. The receptor source for this set is a woman aged 45 to 65 in good health and CMV-seropositive. Both conserved end residues are part of each CDR3. A D gene is named only where the DNA matches it firmly. Clone size is not always given. Where it is, it says once, few, many or a class for expanded clones.

v_gene,j_gene,d_gene,abundance,CDR3nt,CDR3aa
TRBV7-9,TRBJ1-1,.,once,TGTGCCAGCAGTTCACGGGTTGGCAGGGGCACTGAAGCTTTCTTT,CASSSRVGRGTEAFF
TRBV28,TRBJ1-5,TRBD1,.,TGTGCCAGCAGTTTGGTGTCCAGGGGGGGCAATCAGCCCCAGCATTTT,CASSLVSRGGNQPQHF
TRBV5-4,TRBJ2-5,TRBD2,.,TGTGCCAGCAGCTTACCTAGCGGGGGGGCCGGAAAGACCCAGTACTTC,CASSLPSGGAGKTQYF
TRBV7-9,TRBJ2-1,TRBD1,.,TGTGCCAGCAGCTCGGGACAGAACAATGAGCAGTTCTTC,CASSSGQNNEQFF
TRBV27,TRBJ2-1,.,.,TGTGCCAGCAGTTCCCGCGAGGCCAGCTCCTACAATGAGCAGTTCTTC,CASSSREASSYNEQFF
TRBV9,TRBJ1-1,.,.,TGTGCCAGCAGCCCGAGAGGTTGGGTCACTGAAGCTTTCTTT,CASSPRGWVTEAFF
TRBV2,TRBJ1-6,.,.,TGTGCCAGCAGTGAAGGCAGGGGTAATTCACCCCTCCACTTT,CASSEGRGNSPLHF
TRBV14,TRBJ2-7,.,.,TGTGCCAGCAGCCCTAGGTTCGGCAGGGGAAACTCCTACGAGCAGTACTTC,CASSPRFGRGNSYEQYF
TRBV5-4,TRBJ2-5,TRBD1,.,TGTGCCAGCACGGACAGGAACCAAGAGACCCAGTACTTC,CASTDRNQETQYF
TRBV21-1,TRBJ1-5,.,.,TGTGCCAGCAGCAAAGAGAGGGACAGGGGTCAGCCCCAGCATTTT,CASSKERDRGQPQHF
TRBV27,TRBJ2-1,.,.,TGTGCCAGCAGTTTGTTAGATCGTCTTGAGCAGTTCTTC,CASSLLDRLEQFF
TRBV12-5,TRBJ2-1,TRBD2,few,TGTGCTAGTGGTTTGTCTAGCGGGGGTCCCTACAATGAGCAGTTCTTC,CASGLSSGGPYNEQFF
TRBV18,TRBJ2-7,.,.,TGTGCCAGCTCACAGTCCTACGAGCAGTACTTC,CASSQSYEQYF
TRBV5-4,TRBJ2-2,TRBD1,.,TGTGCCAGCAGCTTGGGACAGGGGAAGCTGTTTTTT,CASSLGQGKLFF
TRBV4-2,TRBJ1-2,.,.,TGTGCCAGCAGCCAAGAGGGGGCGCCTACTGAGTACTACACCTTC,CASSQEGAPTEYYTF
TRBV9,TRBJ2-1,TRBD1,.,TGTGCCAGCAGCGTGGGACAGGGGGCTTTTGGCAATGAGCAGTTCTTC,CASSVGQGAFGNEQFF
TRBV4-3,TRBJ1-1,TRBD1,.,TGCGCCAGCAGCCAAGATTCAGGACAGGGTGAAGCTTTCTTT,CASSQDSGQGEAFF
TRBV5-6,TRBJ1-1,.,once,TGTGCCAGCAGCGGGTTTAGTTACAGGGTAGGCACTGAAGCTTTCTTT,CASSGFSYRVGTEAFF
TRBV4-2,TRBJ2-7,.,.,TGTGCCAGCAGCCATGAAGGGGCATCCTACGAGCAGTACTTC,CASSHEGASYEQYF
TRBV7-8,TRBJ1-1,TRBD1,.,TGTGCCAGCAGCTCACTAACAGGGGGCGCTGAAGCTTTCTTT,CASSSLTGGAEAFF
TRBV9,TRBJ2-4,.,.,TGTGCCAGCAGCGTAGGGAGCGTGGTGGCCAAAAACATTCAGTACTTC,CASSVGSVVAKNIQYF
TRBV6-6,TRBJ1-2,.,few,TGTGCCAGCAGCATTAGGACGCAGGGCTCGTATGGCTACACCTTC,CASSIRTQGSYGYTF
TRBV28,TRBJ2-7,.,.,TGTGCCAGCAGCTCCGGGTATGAAGATTATTACGAGCAGTACTTC,CASSSGYEDYYEQYF
TRBV7-2,TRBJ2-7,TRBD2,few,TGTGCCAGCAGAGTAGCTGCGGGAGTAGAGCAGTACTTC,CASRVAAGVEQYF
TRBV10-2,TRBJ1-6,TRBD1,.,TGCGCCAGCTCAACAGGGGATTCACCCCTCCACTTT,CASSTGDSPLHF
TRBV12-2,TRBJ1-6,.,few,TGTGCAAGTCGCTTAGGGGACAATTTCGGTAATTCACCCCTCCACTTT,CASRLGDNFGNSPLHF
TRBV28,TRBJ1-5,.,.,TGTGCCAGCAGTTTAAGTTCAGGGGAACGGTCAAATCAGCCCCAGCATTTT,CASSLSSGERSNQPQHF
TRBV5-4,TRBJ2-1,TRBD2,.,TGTGCCAGCAGCCGCGGACTAGAACCCCACAATGAGCAGTTCTTC,CASSRGLEPHNEQFF
TRBV18,TRBJ2-1,TRBD2,.,TGTGCCAGCTCACCCCTAGCGGGGGGGTACAATGAGCAGTTCTTC,CASSPLAGGYNEQFF
TRBV2,TRBJ2-6,.,.,TGTGCCAGCAGCCCCTCCGAAGGGAGCTCTGGGGCCAACGTCCTGACTTTC,CASSPSEGSSGANVLTF
TRBV6-1,TRBJ2-1,TRBD2,.,TGTGCCAGCAGTGAAGCGGGGAGGGAGTACAATGAGCAGTTCTTC,CASSEAGREYNEQFF
TRBV21-1,TRBJ2-7,.,.,TGTGCCAGCAGCGGAAAGGGACTAGCGCGGAGCTCCTACGAGCAGTACTTC,CASSGKGLARSSYEQYF
TRBV27,TRBJ2-1,.,.,TGTGCCAGCAGTTCTCTGGGTCAGACTAATGAGCAGTTCTTC,CASSSLGQTNEQFF
TRBV19,TRBJ2-3,TRBD2,.,TGTGCCAGTAGTAAGCGGGACACAGATACGCAGTATTTT,CASSKRDTDTQYF
TRBV30,TRBJ2-2,TRBD1,.,TGTGCCTGGATGAGGGGGCGTACCGGGGAGCTGTTTTTT,CAWMRGRTGELFF
TRBV28,TRBJ1-2,.,.,TGTGCCAGCAGTTTTCCCCGCGGGGGCTATGGCTACACCTTC,CASSFPRGGYGYTF
TRBV6-5,TRBJ2-7,TRBD1,.,TGTGCCAGCAGTCAATACAGGGGCTCCTACGAGCAGTACTTC,CASSQYRGSYEQYF
TRBV9,TRBJ1-1,.,.,TGTGCCAGCAGCCCGGGGGTAATGACTGAAGCTTTCTTT,CASSPGVMTEAFF
TRBV25-1,TRBJ1-1,TRBD1,.,TGTGCCAGCAGTGAAACAGGGGCGATGAACACTGAAGCTTTCTTT,CASSETGAMNTEAFF
TRBV4-2,TRBJ2-2,TRBD2,.,TGTGCCAGCAGCCAACCCCCGGGGGGCACCGGGGAGCTGTTTTTT,CASSQPPGGTGELFF
TRBV4-1,TRBJ2-2,.,.,TGCGCCAGCAGCCAAGTACTTCACTTCGGGGAGCTGTTTTTT,CASSQVLHFGELFF
TRBV30,TRBJ1-2,.,.,TGTGCCTGGAGTGTTTTATACAAAGCTAACTATGGCTACACCTTC,CAWSVLYKANYGYTF
TRBV6-6,TRBJ1-5,.,.,TGTGCCAGCAGCTCAGGGGTGGGTCCTAGCAATCAGCCCCAGCATTTT,CASSSGVGPSNQPQHF
TRBV15,TRBJ1-3,.,.,TGTGCCACCAGCAGAGATAGAGAGGGGGTCTCAAACACCATATATTTT,CATSRDREGVSNTIYF
TRBV18,TRBJ1-5,.,.,TGTGCCAGCTCACCGGGGGGAGGAGGTCAGCCCCAGCATTTT,CASSPGGGGQPQHF
TRBV5-1,TRBJ2-3,TRBD1,.,TGCGCCAGCAGGGACGGGACAGGGAGCACAGATACGCAGTATTTT,CASRDGTGSTDTQYF
TRBV19,TRBJ2-3,.,.,TGTGCCAGTAGTACGAAAGGGGCCGGCATCCCAGATACGCAGTATTTT,CASSTKGAGIPDTQYF
TRBV28,TRBJ1-2,TRBD1,once,TGTGCCAGCAGGCCACCGACAGGGGGAAATGGCTACACCTTC,CASRPPTGGNGYTF
TRBV7-2,TRBJ2-3,TRBD1,.,TGTGCCAGCAATAGACAGGGTCCTACAGATACGCAGTATTTT,CASNRQGPTDTQYF
TRBV2,TRBJ2-1,TRBD2,.,TGTGCCAGCAGTGTTGAGCGGGGGGCCCCCCATGAGCAGTTCTTC,CASSVERGAPHEQFF
TRBV19,TRBJ2-5,TRBD2,.,TGTGCCAGTAGCGCTAGCGGGGGAAGGGAGACCCAGTACTTC,CASSASGGRETQYF
TRBV6-6,TRBJ1-1,.,.,TGTGCCAGCAGTTACTCGGCCGCTGAAGCTTTCTTT,CASSYSAAEAFF
TRBV4-1,TRBJ2-7,.,.,TGCGCCAGCAGCCATGGACTATTTTCAGGGGGGTCAGGCTACGAGCAGTACTTC,CASSHGLFSGGSGYEQYF
TRBV4-2,TRBJ1-5,TRBD1,.,TGTGCCAGCAGCCATGGGACAGACAATCAGCCCCAGCATTTT,CASSHGTDNQPQHF
TRBV5-4,TRBJ2-4,.,.,TGTGCCAGCAGCTTGGCCGTAGCCAAAAACATTCAGTACTTC,CASSLAVAKNIQYF